A selection of T cell receptor beta chains follows, all from one sample in a study of CD8+ T cells in alopecia areata. Generated by immunoSEQ multiplex PCR, the TCRdb table keeps only in-frame clones and is missing some. The top ten clones hold approximately 17% of a sample with some 44,000 clones, roughly 92% of them seen once. This material consisted of CD8+ T cells sorted from blood, taken at week 24, from a patient treated with tofacitinib. These receptor sequences come from a human donor with alopecia areata. CDR3s include the opening cysteine and the closing phenylalanine or tryptophan. A D gene is named only where the DNA matches it firmly. Rows may omit the clone size; those that give it use once, few, many or a size class.

>once|-|TRBV5-1|TRBJ2-7
TGCGCCAGCACCCCCGTTGAAGGGCACTACGAGCAGTACTTC
CASTPVEGHYEQYF
>-|TRBD1|TRBV9|TRBJ2-5
TGTGCCAGCAGCGGGGACAGTTTTGGGACCCAGTACTTC
CASSGDSFGTQYF
>-|TRBD1|TRBV4-1|TRBJ1-1
TGCGCCAGCAGCCAAGTGGGACAGGGGGCAGTCGGTTTTTTCATGAACACTGAAGCTTTCTTT
CASSQVGQGAVGFFMNTEAFF
>-|TRBD1|TRBV25-1|TRBJ1-2
TGTGCCAGCAGCTACCACGGACAGGGTAGTGGCTACACCTTC
CASSYHGQGSGYTF
>-|TRBD2|TRBV29-1|TRBJ2-1
TGCAGCGTTGAAGATCTTGCCCCGGGGGGAGGGGTTGGTAGATCCTACAATGAGCAGTTCTTC
CSVEDLAPGGGVGRSYNEQFF
>-|-|TRBV7-9|TRBJ1-1
TGTGCCAGCAGCTTCCCGGGGGATACTGAAGCTTTCTTT
CASSFPGDTEAFF
>-|-|TRBV29-1|TRBJ2-5
TGCAGCGTTGAACAGGGGGAGGGGGAAGAGACCCAGTACTTC
CSVEQGEGEETQYF
>-|TRBD1|TRBV5-1|TRBJ2-7
TGCGCCAGCAGCTTCGGACAGGGAAGCTACGAGCAGTACTTC
CASSFGQGSYEQYF
>-|TRBD2|TRBV7-2|TRBJ2-3
TGTGCCAGCAGCCTAATTAGCGGGGCGGCGGATACGCAGTATTTT
CASSLISGAADTQYF
>-|TRBD2|TRBV5-4|TRBJ2-7
TGTGCCAGCAGCTTCGGCAGCGGGGGTCAACTTTCCTACGAGCAGTACTTC
CASSFGSGGQLSYEQYF
>-|-|TRBV28|TRBJ2-5
TGTGCCAGCAGCCAGGGATGGGGCCAGGAGACCCAGTACTTC
CASSQGWGQETQYF
>-|TRBD2|TRBV28|TRBJ2-1
TGTGCCAGCAGTCCCCGCCGGCGGGGGGGCCTCGTGGTTGAGCAGTTCTTC
CASSPRRRGGLVVEQFF
>-|TRBD2|TRBV4-1|TRBJ2-5
TGCGCCAGCAGCCTTGGGACTAGCGCGTTAGAAGAGACCCAGTACTTC
CASSLGTSALEETQYF
>-|-|TRBV6-1|TRBJ2-5
TGTGCCAGCAGTGAGGGAGAGGTGGGGACCCAGTACTTC
CASSEGEVGTQYF
>-|-|TRBV29-1|TRBJ1-1
TGCAGCTTCAACGGCGGGGGTAGCACTGAAGCTTTCTTT
CSFNGGGSTEAFF
>-|-|TRBV27|TRBJ2-6
TGTGCCAGCCTGGACAGTTCTGGGGCCAACGTCCTGACTTTC
CASLDSSGANVLTF
>-|-|TRBV7-9|TRBJ2-2
TGTGCCAGCAGCTATGGCCCCACCGGGGAGCTGTTTTTT
CASSYGPTGELFF
>-|-|TRBV28|TRBJ2-7
TGTGCCAGCAGTTTCGGGGACCCTACGGGGGAGCAGTACTTC
CASSFGDPTGEQYF
>-|-|TRBV7-2|TRBJ2-7
TGTGCCAGCAGGGGATTGAGCTCCTACGAGCAGTACTTC
CASRGLSSYEQYF
>-|-|TRBV7-2|TRBJ2-7
TGTGCCAGCAGCCACACACCTACCGATGGGTACGAGCAGTACTTC
CASSHTPTDGYEQYF
>once|-|TRBV28|TRBJ2-7
TGTGCCAGCAGTTTAGAGGCAGGCGGTCGCTACGAGCAGTACTTC
CASSLEAGGRYEQYF
>-|-|TRBV7-8|TRBJ2-3
TGTGCCAGCAGCTTAGTGTCGTCCACAGATACGCAGTATTTT
CASSLVSSTDTQYF
>-|TRBD2|TRBV2|TRBJ2-5
TGTGCCAGCAGTGAAGCGTTAACACTAGCGCAACAGTACTTC
CASSEALTLAQQYF
>-|-|TRBV5-4|TRBJ2-7
TGTGCCAGCAGCTTCGACAACCCCGGAAACGAGCAGTACTTC
CASSFDNPGNEQYF
>-|-|TRBV10-3|TRBJ1-2
TGTGCCATCCGGGAAGAGGTCTATGGCTACACCTTC
CAIREEVYGYTF
>-|-|TRBV28|TRBJ2-7
TGTGCCAGCAGTTTATATGGGGAAGGCGAGCAGTACTTC
CASSLYGEGEQYF
>-|-|TRBV9|TRBJ1-1
TGTGCCAGCAGCGTAAAGGGGGGCACTGAAGCTTTCTTT
CASSVKGGTEAFF
>-|TRBD1|TRBV7-9|TRBJ2-7
TGTGCCAGCAGCCATGACAGGGCCGGCTACGAGCAGTACTTC
CASSHDRAGYEQYF
>-|TRBD1|TRBV6-4|TRBJ2-1
TGTGCCAGCAGTGTAGAAGGACAGGGGGCAAATGAGCAGTTCTTC
CASSVEGQGANEQFF
>-|TRBD2|TRBV29-1|TRBJ2-5
TGCAGCGTTGAAGATTTCGGCGGGGGGGCGCCGAAAGAGACCCAGTACTTC
CSVEDFGGGAPKETQYF
>-|TRBD1|TRBV28|TRBJ1-6
TGTGCCAGCAGTTTTTACAGGGGGAATTCACCCCTCCACTTT
CASSFYRGNSPLHF
>-|TRBD2|TRBV28|TRBJ2-1
TGTGCCAGCAGTTTCCCGGAGGCGGGGGTCAATGAGCAGTTCTTC
CASSFPEAGVNEQFF
>-|TRBD2|TRBV9|TRBJ2-1
TGTGCCAGCAGCAAGGGCCTAGCGGGGTCCTACAATGAGCAGTTCTTC
CASSKGLAGSYNEQFF
>-|TRBD1|TRBV19|TRBJ2-3
TGTGCCGGTAGAACTGAAAACCCTAGGGACAGGGCAGATACGCAGTATTTT
CAGRTENPRDRADTQYF
>-|-|TRBV11-2|TRBJ2-3
TGTGCCAGCAGCTTAGTTCGGGGGACCCTCACAGATACGCAGTATTTT
CASSLVRGTLTDTQYF